The source of this TCR beta chain is a study of T cells in Graves' hyperthyroidism and ophthalmopathy. Newly diagnosed hyperthyroidism, duration under 2 months, in patients aged 18 to 65. TCR beta CDR3 sequences were amplified from RNA transcripts. With the HTBI primer set, the TCR CDR3 went through a first round of RT-PCR. Each CDR3 protein is one row after TCRdb ran MiXCR on the multiplex PCR reads. In the table there are 360,000 or so distinct CDR3 sequences, 19% of which are singletons. The CDR3 is 15 amino acids. Germline values: CDR1 SGHAT, CDR2 FQDESV (reference sequence). About this clonotype: This sequence may be a read error, since a much larger clone differs from it by one base.

The V and J genes are TRBV11-1 and TRBJ2-2, with D perhaps TRBD2 (6 bases). The sequencing input was blood. The receptor comes from a woman under 30 with Graves' hyperthyroidism. CDR3 nucleotide sequence: TGTGCCAGCAGCTTACGGCAGGGCGACACCGGGGGGCTGTTTTTT. Translation: CASSLRQGDTGGLFF. The full variable domain, in which reference TRBV11-1 and TRBJ2-2 provide the parts outside the CDR3, is EAEVAQSPRYKITEKSQAVAFWCDPISGHATLYWYRQILGQGPELLVQFQDESVVDDSQLPKDRFSAERLKGVDSTLKIQPAELGDSAMYLCASSLRQGDTGGLFFGEGSRLTVL.